The 20 T cell receptor beta chains listed next were all sequenced from one sample in a study of shared clonotypes between healthy human individuals. Some clones are missing from TCRdb's copy, which holds only in-frame ones; the method was immunoSEQ multiplex PCR. The sample includes about a million clones, roughly 80% of them seen just once. Sequencing was done on a sample of memory CD4+ T cells from PBMCs. Noted subset: CD45RA-negative fraction. Every receptor here comes from a man aged 18 to 30 in good health. Some clones in this sample may be carry-over from other donors' samples.

The sample holds a few counts of this clone. The J gene is TRBJ2-4, the V gene TRBV5-4; D perhaps matches TRBD2 (6 bases). The CDR3 is 16 residues long. The V and J ends lost 4 bases and 0 bases respectively, with 14 bases between them. Germline loops: CDR1 SGHNT, CDR2 YYREEE (reference sequence). The CDR3: CASSSRRGLAKNIQYF. CDR3 nucleotides: TGTGCCAGCAGCAGCAGGAGGGGCTTAGCCAAAAACATTCAGTACTTC.

This chain uses TRBV28 with TRBJ2-7, with D perhaps TRBD1 or TRBD2 (6 bases each). Trimming took off 4 bases at V and 0 bases at J, with 19 bases between the two ends. Per germline, CDR1 MDHEN and CDR2 SYDVKM. The CDR3 totals 17 residues. DNA for the CDR3: TGTGCCAGCAGTTCGGGGGCCGTTAGTTCAAACTCCTACGAGCAGTACTTC. Translated, it gives CASSSGAVSSNSYEQYF.

V and J are TRBV2 and TRBJ2-7, with TRBD2 identical over 12 bases. The CDR3 has 15 residues. Germline V lookup: CDR1 SNHLY, CDR2 FYNNEI. V trimming: 6 bases; J trimming: 0 bases; junction bases outside the gene matches: 3. CDR3 sequence (DNA): TGTGCCAGCAGGGGGACTAGCGGGCGCTCCTACGAGCAGTACTTC. It yields the protein CASRGTSGRSYEQYF.

The chain combines TRBV27 with TRBJ2-2, with no clear D. V was clipped by 1 base and J by 1 base, with 4 bases between them. The CDR3 is 14 amino acids. The V gene's germline CDR1 is MNHEY and CDR2 SMNVEV (reference sequence). CDR3 DNA sequence: TGTGCCAGCAGTTTATTCCGGAACACCGGGGAGCTGTTTTTT. Its translation is CASSLFRNTGELFF.

V gene TRBV18 combines with J gene TRBJ2-5; 7 positions match TRBD2. Germline assignment: CDR1 KGHSH and CDR2 LQKENI. This CDR3 is built from 14 residues. V was clipped by 3 bases and J by 3 bases; unmatched bases: 4. The CDR3 DNA follows: TGTGCCAGCTCACCGAAGGGAGGGGAAGAGACCCAGTACTTC. This codes for CASSPKGGEETQYF.

This CDR3 is CASSSYRGRTDTQYF. The CDR3 bases are TGTGCCAGCAGCTCCTATCGGGGGCGCACAGATACGCAGTATTTT. The chain carries TRBV7-2 and TRBJ2-3; D may be TRBD1 or TRBD2 (6 bases each). Germline V gene sequence: CDR1 SGHTA, CDR2 FQGNSA. This CDR3 spans 15 amino acids. The V end lost 4 bases, the J end lost 1 base, and 12 bases lay between the germline ends.

V is TRBV4-1 and J is TRBJ2-1, with D perhaps matching TRBD1 (7 bases). Trimming shortened V by 1 base and J by 6 bases, and 16 bases separated the two germline ends. This CDR3 is 16 amino acids long. CDR1 is MGHRA, CDR2 YSYEKL, per germline. For the CDR3, the DNA is TGCGCCAGCAGCCAAGTGACGGCAGGGGGGTCCAATGAGCAGTTCTTC. This encodes CASSQVTAGGSNEQFF.

CDR3: CAISDPTGGEQYF. CDR3 nucleotide sequence: TGTGCCATCAGTGACCCGACAGGTGGGGAGCAGTACTTC. The chain couples TRBV10-3 to TRBJ2-5, with D possibly TRBD1 on 6 matching bases. Germline loops: CDR1 ENHRY, CDR2 SYGVKD. The CDR3 length is 13 residues. V lost 3 bases and J lost 11, with 16 bases in between.

This clone has only a few counts. This chain uses TRBV11-1 with TRBJ1-4; D gene uncertain. This CDR3 has 12 residues. Trimming left V 3 bases short and J 4 bases short, with 3 bases between. Germline assignment: CDR1 SGHAT and CDR2 FQDESV (reference sequence). CDR3 residues: CASSLVNEKLFF. CDR3 DNA sequence: TGTGCCAGCAGCTTGGTTAATGAAAAACTGTTTTTT.

The chain is built from TRBV27 and TRBJ2-5, with unresolved D. V lost 5 bases and J 3 bases, leaving 10 bases between the germline ends. This CDR3 region has 13 residues. CDR1 is MNHEY and CDR2 is SMNVEV in the germline V gene (reference sequence). The CDR3, as DNA: TGTGCCAGCAGTCGTGACGGTGAAGAGACCCAGTACTTC. Translating it yields CASSRDGEETQYF.

This clone was recorded at least ten times. The V call is TRBV30, the J call TRBJ1-2, with D possibly TRBD1 on 5 matching bases. CDR3 length: 15 amino acids. The ends were cut back, 4 bases at V and 3 bases at J, with 18 bases in the middle. Germline assignment: CDR1 GTSNPN and CDR2 SVGIG (reference sequence). The CDR3 DNA reads as TGTGCCTGGAATGTACTCTGGGGGTTCGACTATGGCTACACCTTC. Amino acids: CAWNVLWGFDYGYTF. Looking up the rest from reference TRBV30 and TRBJ1-2 gives the full variable domain: SQTIHQWPATLVQPVGSPLSLECTVEGTSNPNLYWYRQAAGRGLQLLFYSVGIGQISSEVPQNLSASRPQDRQFILSSKKLLLSDSGFYLCAWNVLWGFDYGYTFGSGTRLTVV.

This clone was observed at least ten times. The chain links TRBV6-6 to TRBJ1-5; D is undetermined. V lost 7 bases and J 2 bases, leaving 12 bases between the germline ends. Germline-derived CDR1 and CDR2 are MNHNY and SVGAGI (reference sequence). The CDR3 has 14 amino acids. This chain's CDR3 is CASTSRFGNQPQHF. The CDR3, as DNA: TGTGCCAGCACCTCAAGGTTTGGCAATCAGCCCCAGCATTTT.

The chain couples TRBV7-2 to TRBJ2-2; the match to TRBD1 covers 8 bases. The CDR3 loop spans 16 amino acids. In germline, CDR1 is SGHTA, CDR2 FQGNSA. V was clipped by 1 base and J by 3 bases; unmatched bases: 4. The CDR3, as DNA: TGTGCCAGCAGCTTAGGGGGACAGGAGTACACCGGGGAGCTGTTTTTT. Translating it yields CASSLGGQEYTGELFF.

The chain uses TRBV7-2 and TRBJ2-7, with 8 bases identical to TRBD1. The CDR3 has 15 residues. Germline CDR1 SGHTA, CDR2 FQGNSA. With V trimmed by 5 bases and J by 5 bases, 11 bases remained unmatched. The CDR3 protein is CASSPRTGTGNEQYF. CDR3 sequence (DNA): TGTGCCAGCAGCCCGCGGACAGGGACAGGCAACGAGCAGTACTTC.

This clone was counted once. V gene TRBV6-5 combines with J gene TRBJ1-1; D unresolved. The CDR3 consists of 13 residues. Trimming shortened V by 5 bases and J by 1 base, and 8 bases separated the two germline ends. Germline lookup yields CDR1 MNHEY and CDR2 SVGAGI. For the CDR3, the DNA is TGTGCCAGCAGTAAATACAGGAACACTGAAGCTTTCTTT. Protein product: CASSKYRNTEAFF.

This clone was observed once. The chain links TRBV21-1 to TRBJ2-5; the DNA was not used to check the table's D call, TRBD2. TRBV21-1 is an annotated pseudogene. The CDR3 is 19 amino acids. This CDR3 is CASSHSGTSGSVGWETQYF. For the CDR3, the DNA is TGTGCCAGCAGCCATTCCGGGACTAGCGGGAGTGTTGGGTGGGAGACCCAGTACTTC.

V gene TRBV16 combines with J gene TRBJ1-2; 7 bases agree with TRBD1. Germline V gene data show CDR1 as KGHSY and CDR2 as FQNENV. The CDR3 extends over 15 amino acids. V was clipped by 4 bases and J by 4 bases; unmatched bases: 9. CDR3 in amino acids: CASSPGRGPGYGYTF. In DNA, the CDR3 is TGTGCCAGCAGCCCTGGGAGGGGGCCTGGCTATGGCTACACCTTC. The complete variable domain, with remaining parts taken from reference TRBV16 and TRBJ1-2, reads GEEVAQTPKHLVRGEGQKAKLYCAPIKGHSYVFWYQQVLKNEFKFLISFQNENVFDETGMPKERFSAKCLPNSPCSLEIQATKLEDSAVYFCASSPGRGPGYGYTFGSGTRLTVV.

Here the CDR3 reads CASSSSAFQETQYF. The CDR3 DNA follows: TGTGCCAGCAGCTCCTCGGCCTTCCAAGAGACCCAGTACTTC. The rearrangement joins TRBV13 to TRBJ2-5; D not certain. CDR1 and CDR2 from the germline V gene are PRHDT and FYEKMQ (reference sequence). V lost 4 bases to trimming and J lost 1 base, with 10 bases between them. The CDR3 has 14 amino acids.

The chain combines TRBV7-2 with TRBJ1-1; D ambiguous. The CDR3 totals 13 residues. Germline V gives CDR1 SGHTA, CDR2 FQGNSA. V lost 5 bases and J lost 2, with 9 bases in between. CDR3 coding DNA: TGTGCCAGCAGCGGGGATCTAAACACTGAAGCTTTCTTT. Encoded protein: CASSGDLNTEAFF.

The chain recombines TRBV5-1 with TRBJ2-1; 10 nucleotides align to TRBD2. The ends lost 4 bases at V and 4 bases at J; junction bases unmatched: 5. CDR1 and CDR2 from the germline V gene are SGHRS and YFSETQ. The CDR3 runs to 15 residues. CDR3 nucleotides: TGCGCCAGCAGCATAGGACTAGCGGATTACAATGAGCAGTTCTTC. Translating gives CASSIGLADYNEQFF.